This entry is about one T cell receptor (beta chain). Its specificity is unknown. Clones were sequenced by immunoSEQ multiplex PCR, and TCRdb holds only the in-frame ones, with some missing. The profile covers around 49,000 clones, with roughly 79% appearing a single time and 6.5% to 9% taken by the ten largest. The data belong to a study of OX40 agonist ivuxolimab in advanced cancers. On the study more broadly: In this cohort, patients received ivuxolimab, an agonistic anti-OX40 (CD134) antibody. Findings and limits, study-wide: Clones of CD4+ and CD8+ blood T cells grew by week 6 at doses of 0.1 to 3.0 mg/kg.

The germline gives CDR1 SGDLS, CDR2 YYNGEE. V lost 0 bases to trimming and J lost 10 bases; unmatched junction nucleotides: 5. CDR3 length: 13 amino acids. Sequencing was performed on CD4+ or CD8+ T cells sorted from blood, taken in a trial of the OX40 agonist ivuxolimab. The receptor was isolated from an adult with an advanced solid tumor such as melanoma, head and neck, liver or kidney cancer. The genes are TRBV9 and TRBJ1-2, with 8 bases lining up with TRBD1. CDR3 sequence (DNA): TGTGCCAGCAGCGTAGGGACAGGGTTGCTCTACACCTTC. Its translation: CASSVGTGLLYTF.